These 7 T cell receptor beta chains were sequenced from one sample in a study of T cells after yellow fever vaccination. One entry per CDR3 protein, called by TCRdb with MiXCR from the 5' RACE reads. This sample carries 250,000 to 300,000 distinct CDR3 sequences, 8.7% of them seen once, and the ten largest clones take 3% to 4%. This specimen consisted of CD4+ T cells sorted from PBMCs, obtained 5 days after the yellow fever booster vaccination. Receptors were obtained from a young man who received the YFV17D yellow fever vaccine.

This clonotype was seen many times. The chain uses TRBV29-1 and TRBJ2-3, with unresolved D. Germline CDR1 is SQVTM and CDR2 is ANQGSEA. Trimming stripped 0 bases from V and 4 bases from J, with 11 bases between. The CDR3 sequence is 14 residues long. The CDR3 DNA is TGCAGCGTTGAAGATCCCCGCGCGTCAGATACGCAGTATTTT. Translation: CSVEDPRASDTQYF.

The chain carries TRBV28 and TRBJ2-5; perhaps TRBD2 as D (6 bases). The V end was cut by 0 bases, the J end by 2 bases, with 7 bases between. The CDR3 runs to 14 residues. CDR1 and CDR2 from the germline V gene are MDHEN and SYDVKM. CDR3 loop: CASSLWGLQETQYF. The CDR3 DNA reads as TGTGCCAGCAGTTTATGGGGACTGCAAGAGACCCAGTACTTC.

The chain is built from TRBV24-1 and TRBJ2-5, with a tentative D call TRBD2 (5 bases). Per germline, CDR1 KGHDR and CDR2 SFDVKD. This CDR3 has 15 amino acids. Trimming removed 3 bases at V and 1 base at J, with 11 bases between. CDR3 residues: CATSDNGEIQETQYF. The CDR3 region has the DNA TGTGCCACCAGTGATAACGGGGAGATCCAAGAGACCCAGTACTTC.

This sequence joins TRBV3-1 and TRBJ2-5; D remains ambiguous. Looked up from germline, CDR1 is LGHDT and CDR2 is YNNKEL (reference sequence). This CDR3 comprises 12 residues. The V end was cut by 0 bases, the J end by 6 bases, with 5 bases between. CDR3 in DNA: TGTGCCAGCAGCCAAGATCAAAAGACCCAGTACTTC. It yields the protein CASSQDQKTQYF.

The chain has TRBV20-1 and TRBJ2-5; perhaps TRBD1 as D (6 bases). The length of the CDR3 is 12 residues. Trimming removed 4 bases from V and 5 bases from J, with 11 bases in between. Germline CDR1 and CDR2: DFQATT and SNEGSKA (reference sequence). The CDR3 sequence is CSANQGFETQYF. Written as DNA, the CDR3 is TGCAGTGCTAATCAGGGGTTTGAGACCCAGTACTTC.

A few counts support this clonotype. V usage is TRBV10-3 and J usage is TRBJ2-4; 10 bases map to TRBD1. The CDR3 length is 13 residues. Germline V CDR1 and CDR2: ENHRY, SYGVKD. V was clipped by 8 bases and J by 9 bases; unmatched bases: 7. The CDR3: CAIAGTGVGIQYF. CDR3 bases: TGTGCCATCGCCGGGACAGGGGTAGGCATTCAGTACTTC.

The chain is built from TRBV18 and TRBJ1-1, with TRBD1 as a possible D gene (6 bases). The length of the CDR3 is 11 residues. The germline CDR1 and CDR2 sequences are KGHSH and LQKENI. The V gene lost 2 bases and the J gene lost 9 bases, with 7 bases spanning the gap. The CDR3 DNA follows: TGTGCCAGCTCACCAGGGGGGCAAGCTTTCTTT. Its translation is CASSPGGQAFF.